A single sample is the source of the 9 T cell receptor beta chains below, sequenced in a study of molecular identifiers for immune sequencing clone quantification. TCRdb re-derived calls from the PCR reads in MiXCR, one entry per CDR3 protein. Among around 82,000 distinct CDR3 sequences listed, roughly 20% were seen once. The sample taken for sequencing was naive CD8+ T cells from blood, with Jurkat cell RNA spiked in. Indicated subset: FACS-sorted CD8+CD4-CCR7+CD45RA+ naive T cells. All receptors come from a human donor in good health. Some libraries in this study had Jurkat cell RNA spiked in.

CDR3 DNA sequence: TGTGCCAGCAGTCCGACGACGGACAGCTCCTACGAGCAGTACTTC. Protein product: CASSPTTDSSYEQYF. The chain employs TRBV27 and TRBJ2-7; TRBD1 is a possible D gene (6 bases). V lost 5 bases and J 0 bases, leaving 14 bases between the germline ends. This CDR3 spans 15 amino acids. CDR1 and CDR2 from the germline V gene are MNHEY and SMNVEV (reference sequence).

This clonotype was picked up many times. The chain is built from TRBV7-2 and TRBJ2-1; no reliable D call. V was pared by 1 base and J by 4 bases, with 8 bases between. The V gene's germline CDR1 is SGHTA and CDR2 FQGNSA. This CDR3 has 14 residues. This CDR3 is CASSLGFGYNEQFF. In nucleotides, the CDR3 is TGTGCCAGCAGCTTAGGGTTTGGGTACAATGAGCAGTTCTTC.

The sample holds many counts of this clonotype. The chain links TRBV11-2 to TRBJ2-1; 8 positions match TRBD2. This CDR3 has 14 amino acids. Losses at the gene ends were 8 bases for V and 10 bases for J; bases not matched to a gene: 13. The germline gives CDR1 SGHAT, CDR2 FQNNGV. The CDR3 coding sequence is TGTGCCAGCGTAACTCAGGGACTAGGAAGGGAGCAGTTCTTC. Amino acid sequence: CASVTQGLGREQFF.

This clonotype was seen repeatedly, ten times or more. At one end the junction does not follow the germline gene, possibly because of a read error. The chain uses TRBV4-1 and TRBJ2-6; 7 nucleotides line up with TRBD1. CDR1 and CDR2 (germline): MGHRA, YSYEKL. The CDR3 is 15 residues long. The CDR3 bases are TGCGCCAGCAGTCAAGGGGGCGCCGGGGCCAACGTCCTGACTTTC. Translating it yields CASSQGGAGANVLTF.

This clonotype was found many times. The J gene is TRBJ1-3, the V gene TRBV4-3, with D maybe TRBD1 (5 bases). The germline gives CDR1 LGHNA, CDR2 YSLEER. The CDR3 is 18 residues long. Trimming stripped 0 bases from V and 2 bases from J, with 17 bases between. CDR3 in amino acids: CASSQDLTGVSTGNTIYF. In DNA form, the CDR3 reads TGCGCCAGCAGCCAAGATCTAACAGGCGTTTCCACTGGAAACACCATATATTTT.

This clonotype was detected ten times or more. The J gene is TRBJ2-7, the V gene TRBV2; D is uncertain. The CDR3 has 13 residues. Germline V CDR1 and CDR2: SNHLY, FYNNEI. V was clipped by 1 base and J by 0 bases, with 4 bases between them. CDR3 coding DNA: TGTGCCAGCAGTGAAGAGGACTCCTACGAGCAGTACTTC. Residues: CASSEEDSYEQYF.

In its sample, this clonotype was seen once. This may be a read error, as it is one base from a much larger clone. The CDR3 protein is CASSQETIGLAGVSCNEQFF. The CDR3 nucleotides read TGTGCCAGCAGCCAAGAGACCATCGGACTAGCGGGAGTCTCGTGCAATGAGCAGTTCTTC. The chain carries TRBV14 and TRBJ2-1, with TRBD2 matching 13 bases. Germline CDR1 SGHDN, CDR2 FVKESK. The CDR3 runs to 20 residues. Unmatched junction bases numbered 14, after V lost 0 bases and J lost 6 bases. The full variable domain, completed using reference TRBV14 and TRBJ2-1, is EAGVTQFPSHSVIEKGQTVTLRCDPISGHDNLYWYRRVMGKEIKFLLHFVKESKQDESGMPNNRFLAERTGGTYSTLKVQPAELEDSGVYFCASSQETIGLAGVSCNEQFFGPGTRLTVL.

To note about this clonotype: Germline and junction disagree at one end, which may indicate a read error. V is TRBV6-5 and J is TRBJ2-2, with D possibly being TRBD1 or TRBD2 (6 bases each). Germline V gene data show CDR1 as MNHEY and CDR2 as SVGAGI. The CDR3 has 14 residues. CDR3 in DNA: TGTGCCAGCAGTTCACCAGGGGTTACCGGGGGGCTGTTTTTT. It is translated as CASSSPGVTGGLFF.

Concerning this clonotype: The limits of the CDR3 on the DNA are not certain, so only TCRdb's listed CDR3 is given. This chain connects TRBV7-5 to TRBJ2-5; the table's D call TRBD1 went unverified against the DNA. TRBV7-5 is given as a pseudogene. The CDR3 region is 21 residues in length, termini included. CDR3 region: CISVPAAILGTGTALIETQYF.